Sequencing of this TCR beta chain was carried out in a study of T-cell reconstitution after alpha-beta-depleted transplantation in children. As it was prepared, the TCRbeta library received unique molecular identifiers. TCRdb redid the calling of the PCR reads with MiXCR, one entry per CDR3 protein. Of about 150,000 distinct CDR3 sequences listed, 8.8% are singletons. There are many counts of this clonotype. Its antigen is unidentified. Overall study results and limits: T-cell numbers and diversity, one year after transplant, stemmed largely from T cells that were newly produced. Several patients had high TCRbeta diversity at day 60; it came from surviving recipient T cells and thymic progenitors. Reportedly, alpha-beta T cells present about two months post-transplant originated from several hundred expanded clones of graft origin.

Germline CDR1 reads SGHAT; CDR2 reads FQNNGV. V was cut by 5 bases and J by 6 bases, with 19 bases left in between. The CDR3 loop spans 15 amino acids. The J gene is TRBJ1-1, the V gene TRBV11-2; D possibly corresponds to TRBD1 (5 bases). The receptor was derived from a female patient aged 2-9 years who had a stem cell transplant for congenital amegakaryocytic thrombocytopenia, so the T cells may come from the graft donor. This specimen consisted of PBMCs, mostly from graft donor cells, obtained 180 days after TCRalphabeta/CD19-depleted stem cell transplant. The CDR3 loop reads CASSPYGSLGAEAFF. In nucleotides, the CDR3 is TGTGCCAGCAGCCCCTACGGGTCATTAGGGGCTGAAGCTTTCTTT.